The present T cell receptor (beta chain) was sequenced within a study of cytomegalovirus exposure and HLA in healthy donors. Study information: In a later analysis, it was reported that the roughly 120 validation repertoires had been produced on the same platform as the 700 or so repertoires belonging to the first cohort. Findings and caveats of the study: Researchers counted about 150 TCR beta chains as cytomegalovirus-associated. The finding came from a later analysis; first-cohort TCR clusters tended to co-occur in the approximately 120 validation repertoires.

The donors formed part of the approximately 120-subject validation cohort, distinct from the roughly 620-subject first cohort. Regarding this clone: Its antigen remains unknown.

The ends were cut back, 3 bases at V and 5 bases at J, with 10 bases in the middle. CDR3 size: 13 residues. Per the germline V gene, CDR1 is MDHEN and CDR2 is SYDVKM. Produced via immunoSEQ multiplex PCR; TCRdb's table is partial and in-frame only. This sample has 120,000 or so clones; more than 70% occur once, and the top ten carry about 2%. The origin of this receptor is a young woman in good health and CMV-seronegative. The V and J genes are TRBV28 and TRBJ1-1; D gene unclear. The sample consisted of PBMCs. The CDR3 is CASSFGRGTEAFF. The CDR3 nucleotides are TGTGCCAGCAGTTTCGGACGAGGGACTGAAGCTTTCTTT.